The table lists the clone carrying this T cell receptor (beta chain) with a count of one. The source of the sample is a study of blood T cells in healthy people across ages. Through a sample-barcoded 5' primer and a J-beta primer mix, a second PCR was run for roughly 6 to 12 cycles. TCRdb ran MiXCR on the 5' RACE reads and lists one entry per CDR3 protein. The sample contains about 1 million distinct CDR3 sequences, 35% to 50% of which appear only once. The TCR sequence derives from an older woman in good health. Sequencing was performed on blood.

The CDR3 DNA is TGTGCCAGCATAGGAGGTTTGAACTATGGCTACACCTTC. Translation: CASIGGLNYGYTF. The V call is TRBV6-1, the J call TRBJ1-2; no firm D call. Deletions cut 7 bases from V and 2 bases from J, with 11 bases between. In germline, CDR1 is MNHNS, CDR2 SASEGT. This CDR3 contains 13 residues.